This TCR beta chain was sequenced during a study of CD8 T cells in Susac syndrome. Points from the study as a whole: Clonal expansion did not appear in Susac syndrome CD4+ T cell repertoires.

Details on this clonotype: Its target is unknown.

After extraction with the RNeasy kit, roughly 0.45 to 1 ug of the RNA was reverse transcribed using random hexamers. With immunoSEQ multiplex PCR, TCR beta CDR3 was amplified across 54 Vbeta and 13 Jbeta. Each CDR3 protein is one row after TCRdb ran MiXCR on the immunoSEQ multiplex PCR reads. The sample yields approximately 210,000 distinct CDR3 sequences, about 94% seen once. The CD8+ and CD4+ T cells were isolated magnetically using a negative isolation approach, whereas the TEMRA cells were enriched by FACS. The CDR3 runs to 11 residues. V shed 2 bases and J shed 6 bases, with 7 bases lying between them. Germline values: CDR1 GTSNPN, CDR2 SVGIG (reference sequence).

Sequencing used CD4+ T cells from PBMCs. This clonotype was sampled from a human donor with Susac syndrome. This sequence joins TRBV30 and TRBJ1-2; no clear D. CDR3 nucleotides: TGTGCCTGGAGTAGGGCTGATGGCTACACCTTC. This gives the protein CAWSRADGYTF.